Listed here are 8 T cell receptor beta chains from one sample, sequenced in a study of blood T cells in healthy people across ages. Combining a sample-barcoded 5' primer with a J-beta primer mix, a second PCR ran for roughly 7 to 12 cycles. Each CDR3 protein is one row after TCRdb ran MiXCR on the 5' RACE reads. Here the sample spans roughly 1.5 million distinct CDR3 sequences, about 42% being singletons. The sequenced sample consisted of blood. The source of these receptors is a woman aged 18-29 years in good health.

This chain links TRBV7-2 with TRBJ1-2; D might be TRBD1 (6 bases). There are 18 residues in the CDR3. The V end was cut by 5 bases, the J end by 0 bases, with 22 bases between. Per germline, CDR1 SGHTA and CDR2 FQGNSA. The CDR3 reads CASSLWATGILTNYGYTF. CDR3 in DNA: TGTGCCAGCAGCCTATGGGCCACAGGGATCCTCACTAACTATGGCTACACCTTC. Looking up the rest from reference TRBV7-2 and TRBJ1-2 gives the full variable domain: GAGVSQSPSNKVTEKGKDVELRCDPISGHTALYWYRQSLGQGLEFLIYFQGNSAPDKSGLPSDRFSAERTGGSVSTLTIQRTQQEDSAVYLCASSLWATGILTNYGYTFGSGTRLTVV.

V and J are TRBV6-8 and TRBJ1-6, with no clear D. The germline V gene has CDR1 MNHGY and CDR2 SAAAGT. The CDR3 contains 15 residues. Trimming left V 11 bases short and J 2 bases short, with 16 bases between. The CDR3 loop reads CAGAGGIPYNSPLHF. CDR3 DNA: TGTGCCGGCGCGGGAGGCATCCCCTATAATTCACCCCTCCACTTT.

This clonotype was seen a few times. The chain employs TRBV11-2 and TRBJ2-1; 8 bases match TRBD2. Losses at the gene ends were 3 bases for V and 6 bases for J; bases not matched to a gene: 7. Germline V gene sequence: CDR1 SGHAT, CDR2 FQNNGV. CDR3 length: 15 amino acids. The CDR3 protein is CASSLAGRVSNEQFF. Here the CDR3 DNA reads TGTGCCAGCAGCTTGGCCGGGAGGGTTTCCAATGAGCAGTTCTTC.

The count of this clonotype is one. This chain joins TRBV6-2 or TRBV6-3 and TRBJ1-2; no firm D call. CDR1 is MNHEY, CDR2 SVGEGT, per germline. The V gene lost 1 base and the J gene lost 4 bases, with 7 bases spanning the gap. This CDR3 is built from 13 residues. The CDR3 protein is CASSYWPSYGYTF. Written as DNA, the CDR3 is TGTGCCAGCAGTTACTGGCCAAGCTATGGCTACACCTTC.

The CDR3 region is CSARKGLATYNEQFF. CDR3 nucleotides: TGCAGTGCTCGCAAGGGGCTAGCTACATACAATGAGCAGTTCTTC. The rearrangement links TRBV20-1 to TRBJ2-1, with D perhaps given as TRBD1 or TRBD2 (5 bases each). Germline assignment: CDR1 DFQATT and CDR2 SNEGSKA (reference sequence). The CDR3 runs 15 residues. With 5 bases removed from V and 4 bases from J, the gap between germline ends came to 18 bases.

The J gene is TRBJ1-2, the V gene TRBV7-8; 7 bases fit TRBD1. This CDR3 comprises 15 residues. V lost 5 bases and J lost 3; bases outside the gene matches: 9. The germline V gene has CDR1 SGHVS and CDR2 FQNEAQ. The CDR3 DNA sequence: TGTGCCAGCAGCGAGGGGACAGAGAGTGACTATGGCTACACCTTC. This codes for CASSEGTESDYGYTF. Based on the CDR3 plus reference TRBV7-8 and TRBJ1-2, the full variable domain is GAGVSQSPRYKVAKRGQDVALRCDPISGHVSLFWYQQALGQGPEFLTYFQNEAQLDKSGLPSDRFFAERPEGSVSTLKIQRTQQEDSAVYLCASSEGTESDYGYTFGSGTRLTVV.

The chain links TRBV5-6 to TRBJ1-5; tentative D call: TRBD1 (6 bases). Trimming took 4 bases from V and 1 from J, leaving 12 bases between them. The germline V gene has CDR1 SGHDT and CDR2 YYEEEE. The CDR3 covers 15 residues. The CDR3 nucleotides read TGTGCCAGCAGCGACGGGACAACGAGCAATCAGCCCCAGCATTTT. It specifies CASSDGTTSNQPQHF.

V gene TRBV3-1 combines with J gene TRBJ1-4; D is possibly TRBD1 (5 bases). The V gene lost 6 bases and the J gene lost 1 base, with 12 bases spanning the gap. The length of the CDR3 is 15 residues. In germline, CDR1 is LGHDT, CDR2 YNNKEL (reference sequence). CDR3 sequence (DNA): TGTGCCAGCAGGCTCGGGGCGGGAACTAATGAAAAACTGTTTTTT. It yields the protein CASRLGAGTNEKLFF. Variable domain in full (rest from reference TRBV3-1 and TRBJ1-4): DTAVSQTPKYLVTQMGNDKSIKCEQNLGHDTMYWYKQDSKKFLKIMFSYNNKELIINETVPNRFSPKSPDKAHLNLHINSLELGDSAVYFCASRLGAGTNEKLFFGSGTQLSVL.